This T cell receptor (beta chain) was obtained from a study of blood T cell repertoires in COVID-19. Produced via immunoSEQ multiplex PCR; TCRdb's table is partial and in-frame only. The repertoire holds about 130,000 clones, with approximately 85% as singletons. Trimming removed 3 bases from V and 6 bases from J, with 11 bases in between. Per germline, CDR1 SNHLY and CDR2 FYNNEI. The CDR3 has 13 residues. The chain combines TRBV2 with TRBJ1-1; tentative D call: TRBD1 (5 bases). The source of this sequence is a human donor in a cohort sampled during active COVID-19. Sequencing was done on a sample of peripheral blood. CDR3 sequence: CASSEATEAEAFF. CDR3 nucleotides: TGTGCCAGCAGTGAGGCGACAGAAGCTGAAGCTTTCTTT. Together with reference TRBV2 and TRBJ1-1, the CDR3 gives the full variable domain: EPEVTQTPSHQVTQMGQEVILRCVPISNHLYFYWYRQILGQKVEFLVSFYNNEISEKSEIFDDQFSVERPDGSNFTLKIRSTKLEDSAMYFCASSEATEAEAFFGQGTRLTVV.